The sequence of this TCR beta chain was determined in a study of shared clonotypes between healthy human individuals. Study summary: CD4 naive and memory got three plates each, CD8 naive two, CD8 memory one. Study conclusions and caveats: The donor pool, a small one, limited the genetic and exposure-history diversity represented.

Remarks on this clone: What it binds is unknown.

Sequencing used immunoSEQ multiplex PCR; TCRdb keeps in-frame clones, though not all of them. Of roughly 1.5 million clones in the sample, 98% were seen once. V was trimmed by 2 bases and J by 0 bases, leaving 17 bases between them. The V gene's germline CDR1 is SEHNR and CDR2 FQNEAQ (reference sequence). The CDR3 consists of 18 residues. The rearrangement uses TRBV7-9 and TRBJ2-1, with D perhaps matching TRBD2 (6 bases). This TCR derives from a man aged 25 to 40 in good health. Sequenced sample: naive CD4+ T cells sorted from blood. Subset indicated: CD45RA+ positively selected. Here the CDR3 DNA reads TGTGCCAGCAGCTTACCAAAAAGGGACGGGGGCTCCTACAATGAGCAGTTCTTC. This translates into CASSLPKRDGGSYNEQFF.